Only one count was recorded for the clone carrying this T cell receptor beta chain. The sample is drawn from a study of blood T cell repertoires in COVID-19. CDR1 and CDR2 (germline): LNHDA, SQIVND (reference sequence). Trimming took 2 bases from V and 8 from J, leaving 12 bases between them. The CDR3 runs 13 residues. Sequencing was performed with immunoSEQ multiplex PCR; in TCRdb, only in-frame clones are kept and a portion is missing. The sample lists 200,000 to 250,000 clones, approximately 83% occurring once. Study members were between roughly 18 and 90 years old and lived in roughly 24 US regions.

The chain joins TRBV19 to TRBJ1-2; a possible D gene is TRBD1 (5 bases). This TCR derives from a woman aged 40 to 50 with acute COVID-19. The specimen was PBMCs or T cells enriched from blood (not recorded which). CDR3 region: CASSILQDEGYTF. DNA for the CDR3: TGTGCCAGTAGTATATTACAGGACGAAGGCTACACCTTC.